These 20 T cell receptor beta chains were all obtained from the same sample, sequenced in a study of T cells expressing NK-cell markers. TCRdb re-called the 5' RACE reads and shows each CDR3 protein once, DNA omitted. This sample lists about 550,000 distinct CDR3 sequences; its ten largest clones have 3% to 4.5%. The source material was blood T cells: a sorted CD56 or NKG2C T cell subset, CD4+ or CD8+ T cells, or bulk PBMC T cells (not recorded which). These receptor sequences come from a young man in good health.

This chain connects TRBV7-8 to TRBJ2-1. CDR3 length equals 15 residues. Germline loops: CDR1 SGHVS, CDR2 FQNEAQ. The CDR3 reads CASSLTDGSYNEQFF.

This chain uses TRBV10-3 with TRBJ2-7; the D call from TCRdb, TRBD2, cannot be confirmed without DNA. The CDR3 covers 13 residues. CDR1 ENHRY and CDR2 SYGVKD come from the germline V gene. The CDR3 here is CATFSGSSYEQYF.

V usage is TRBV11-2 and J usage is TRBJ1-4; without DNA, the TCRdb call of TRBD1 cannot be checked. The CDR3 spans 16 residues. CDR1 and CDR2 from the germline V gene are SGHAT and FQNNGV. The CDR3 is CASSLARTGGNEKLFF. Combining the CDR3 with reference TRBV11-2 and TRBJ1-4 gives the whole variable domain EAGVAQSPRYKIIEKRQSVAFWCNPISGHATLYWYQQILGQGPKLLIQFQNNGVVDDSQLPKDRFSAERLKGVDSTLKIQPAKLEDSAVYLCASSLARTGGNEKLFFGSGTQLSVL.

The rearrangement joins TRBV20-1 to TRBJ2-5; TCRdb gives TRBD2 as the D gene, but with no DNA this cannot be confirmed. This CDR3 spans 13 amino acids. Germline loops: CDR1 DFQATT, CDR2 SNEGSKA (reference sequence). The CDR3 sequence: CSARSGVQETQYF.

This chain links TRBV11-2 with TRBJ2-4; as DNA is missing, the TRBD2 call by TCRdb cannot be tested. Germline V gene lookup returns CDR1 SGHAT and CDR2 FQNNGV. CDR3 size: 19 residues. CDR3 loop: CASSLVLTSGRAGGNIQYF.

The CDR3 loop is CASSLKWGQGATAGELFF. The chain uses TRBV11-2 and TRBJ2-2; TCRdb proposes TRBD1, but this gene call is untestable without DNA. The CDR3 extends over 18 amino acids. Germline V gene data show CDR1 as SGHAT and CDR2 as FQNNGV. The full variable domain, rest sourced from reference TRBV11-2 and TRBJ2-2, is EAGVAQSPRYKIIEKRQSVAFWCNPISGHATLYWYQQILGQGPKLLIQFQNNGVVDDSQLPKDRFSAERLKGVDSTLKIQPAKLEDSAVYLCASSLKWGQGATAGELFFGEGSRLTVL.

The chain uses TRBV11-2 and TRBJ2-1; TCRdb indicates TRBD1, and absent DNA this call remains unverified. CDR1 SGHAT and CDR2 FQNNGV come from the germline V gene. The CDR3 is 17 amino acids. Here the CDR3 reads CASSLRGAGRGLDEQFF.

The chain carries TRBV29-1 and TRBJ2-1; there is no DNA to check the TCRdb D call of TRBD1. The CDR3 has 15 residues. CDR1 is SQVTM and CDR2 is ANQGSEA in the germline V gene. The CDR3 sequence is CSVNLGTGGPHEQFF.

The CDR3 region is CASTPDVASTDTQYF. The chain links TRBV19 to TRBJ2-3; the D call of TRBD1 rests on TCRdb alone, since no DNA is present to check it. Germline V lookup: CDR1 LNHDA, CDR2 SQIVND (reference sequence). CDR3 length: 15 residues.

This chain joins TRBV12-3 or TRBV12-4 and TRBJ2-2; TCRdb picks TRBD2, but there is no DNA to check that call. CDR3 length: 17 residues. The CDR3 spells CASRLAGGTGSTGELFF.

The CDR3 loop is CASGLAGGRGEQFF. The chain carries TRBV25-1 and TRBJ2-1; TCRdb calls TRBD2, which cannot be checked without DNA. The CDR3 length is 14 residues. CDR1 and CDR2 from the germline V gene are MGHDK and SYGVNS.

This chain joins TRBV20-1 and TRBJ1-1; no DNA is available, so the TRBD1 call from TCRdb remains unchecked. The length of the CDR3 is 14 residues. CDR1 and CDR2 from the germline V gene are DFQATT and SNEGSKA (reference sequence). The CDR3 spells CSAREGTVNTEAFF.

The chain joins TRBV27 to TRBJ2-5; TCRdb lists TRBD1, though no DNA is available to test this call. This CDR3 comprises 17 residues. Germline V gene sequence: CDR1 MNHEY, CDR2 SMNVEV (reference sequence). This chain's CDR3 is CASSPITVTGPQETQYF.

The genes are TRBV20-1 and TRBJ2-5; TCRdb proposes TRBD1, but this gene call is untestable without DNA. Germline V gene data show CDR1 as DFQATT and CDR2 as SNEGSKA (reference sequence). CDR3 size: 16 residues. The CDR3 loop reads CSASGALGRRRETQYF.

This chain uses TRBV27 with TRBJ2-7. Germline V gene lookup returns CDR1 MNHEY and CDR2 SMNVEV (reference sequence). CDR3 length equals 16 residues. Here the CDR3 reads CASSLSPPDGTYEQYF.

CDR3 sequence reads: CASSQLGLAGTYEQYF. The chain uses TRBV4-1 and TRBJ2-7; TCRdb outputs TRBD2, but without DNA this stays unchecked. This CDR3 spans 16 amino acids. Looked up from germline, CDR1 is MGHRA and CDR2 is YSYEKL.

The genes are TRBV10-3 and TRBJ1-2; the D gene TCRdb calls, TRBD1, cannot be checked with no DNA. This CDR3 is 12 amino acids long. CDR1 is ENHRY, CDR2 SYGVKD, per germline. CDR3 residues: CAISGQGDGYTF.

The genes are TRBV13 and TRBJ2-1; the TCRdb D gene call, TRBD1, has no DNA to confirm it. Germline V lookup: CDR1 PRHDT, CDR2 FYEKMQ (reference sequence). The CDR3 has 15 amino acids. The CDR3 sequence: CASSLGLDRDSEQFF.

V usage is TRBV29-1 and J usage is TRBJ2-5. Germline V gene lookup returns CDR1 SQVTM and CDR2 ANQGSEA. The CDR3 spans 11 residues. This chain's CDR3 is CSVIVRETQYF.

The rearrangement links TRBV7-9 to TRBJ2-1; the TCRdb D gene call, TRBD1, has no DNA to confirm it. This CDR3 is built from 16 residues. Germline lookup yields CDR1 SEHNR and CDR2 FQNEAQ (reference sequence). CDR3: CASSPRGALRLGEQFF.